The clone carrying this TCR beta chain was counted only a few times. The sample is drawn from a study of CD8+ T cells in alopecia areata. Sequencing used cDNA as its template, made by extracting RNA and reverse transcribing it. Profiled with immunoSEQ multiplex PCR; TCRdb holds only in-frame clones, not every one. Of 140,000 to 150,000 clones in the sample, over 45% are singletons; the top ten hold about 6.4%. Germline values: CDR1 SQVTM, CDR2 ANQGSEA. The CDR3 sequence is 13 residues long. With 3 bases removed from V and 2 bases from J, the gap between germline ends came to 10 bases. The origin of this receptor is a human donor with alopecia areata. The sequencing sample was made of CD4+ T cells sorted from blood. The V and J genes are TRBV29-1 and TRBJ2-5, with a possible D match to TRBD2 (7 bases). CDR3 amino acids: CSVERGTQETQYF. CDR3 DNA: TGCAGCGTTGAGCGGGGGACACAAGAGACCCAGTACTTC.